This TCR beta chain was retrieved from a study of long-term antiretroviral therapy in people with HIV. Overall study results and limits: Repertoire composition at all time points was dominated by clones that had expanded before ART. Information on adherence to ART, viral resistance or therapy changes was unavailable.

This clone was detected only once. What it binds is not known. The length of the CDR3 is 15 residues. V dropped 4 bases and J dropped 6 bases, with 17 bases sitting between them. Germline lookup yields CDR1 SGHRS and CDR2 YFSETQ. Samples were assayed with immunoSEQ v3.0 at survey level. The method was immunoSEQ multiplex PCR; TCRdb's version includes in-frame clones alone and lacks a portion of them. The sample holds around 26,000 clones; less than 80% are singletons and the top ten take more than 8.5%. Treatment for all HIV-infected participants took place in the United States. The rearrangement joins TRBV5-1 to TRBJ1-3, with a tentative D call TRBD1 (6 bases). The TCR comes from a woman aged 40 to 55 with HIV. This material consisted of unsorted PBMCs, taken 1.2 years after starting antiretroviral therapy. In nucleotides, the CDR3 is TGCGCCAGCAGCCGCCCGGACAGCTTTCAAAACACCATATATTTT. The encoded protein is CASSRPDSFQNTIYF. Drawing the rest from reference TRBV5-1 and TRBJ1-3, the complete variable domain is KAGVTQTPRYLIKTRGQQVTLSCSPISGHRSVSWYQQTPGQGLQFLFEYFSETQRNKGNFPGRFSGRQFSNSRSEMNVSTLELGDSALYLCASSRPDSFQNTIYFGEGSWLTVV.